The 4 T cell receptor beta chains below come from one sample, sequenced in a study of regulatory T cells in long-lasting Graves disease (dated by TCRdb to the early 2020s). Receptor libraries were prepared by multiplex PCR. TCRdb names Illumina HiSeq 4000 as the instrument used. TCR beta libraries were built with iRepertoire HTBI primers and Arm-PCR amplification of CDR3 regions. TCRdb reanalyzed the raw reads on its own, using fastp at Q25 for trimming and MiXCR for clone calling, and kept in-frame beta chains. Rows with a matching CDR3 protein are joined into one entry that keeps the most common DNA and genes. This sample comprises about 430,000 distinct CDR3 sequences, 21% of them detected only once. The ten largest clones add up to 14% of the sample. Reading the label with the study, this specimen's time point is: persistent/refractory GD, antithyroid drugs over 5 years with positive TRAb. For both TCR sequencing and RNA sequencing, RNA was extracted from PBMCs in TRIzol.

Sequencing was performed on peripheral blood mononuclear cells (PBMCs), taken when the disease was refractory, from a patient treated with antithyroid drugs. Receptors were obtained from a female donor with Graves disease.

Ten or more counts support this clonotype. The chain has TRBV30 and TRBJ1-1; the D is unclear. With 2 bases removed from V and 2 bases from J, the gap between germline ends came to 6 bases. Looked up from germline, CDR1 is GTSNPN and CDR2 is SVGIG (reference sequence). This CDR3 spans 12 amino acids. The CDR3 region is CAWSPANTEAFF. In DNA form, the CDR3 reads TGTGCCTGGAGTCCAGCCAACACTGAAGCTTTCTTT. Filled out from reference TRBV30 and TRBJ1-1, the complete variable domain reads SQTIHQWPATLVQPVGSPLSLECTVEGTSNPNLYWYRQAAGRGLQLLFYSVGIGQISSEVPQNLSASRPQDRQFILSSKKLLLSDSGFYLCAWSPANTEAFFGQGTRLTVV.

The table lists this clonotype with a count of one. Given a much more abundant clone one base away, this may be a read error. The chain's CDR3 is CASSSRTGQGHERYF. CDR3 bases: TGTGCCAGCAGTTCGCGGACAGGGCAGGGCCACGAGCGGTACTTC. This chain uses TRBV6-5 with TRBJ2-7; 8 bases agree with TRBD1. Germline values: CDR1 MNHEY, CDR2 SVGAGI. This CDR3 contains 15 residues.

A few counts support this clonotype. This chain links TRBV11-2 with TRBJ2-1; D gene unclear. V was shortened by 6 bases and J by 9 bases, with 6 bases between the two germline ends. Germline CDR1 SGHAT, CDR2 FQNNGV. This CDR3 region has 10 residues. The CDR3 DNA reads TGTGCCAGCAGTTTAACTGAGCAGTTCTTC. It specifies CASSLTEQFF.

This clonotype was recorded at least ten times. The rearrangement uses TRBV11-2 and TRBJ1-5, with 8 bases aligning to TRBD1. Germline-derived CDR1 and CDR2 are SGHAT and FQNNGV. Trimming cost V 4 bases and J 3 bases; bases outside gene matches: 11. The CDR3 sequence is 17 residues long. CDR3 region: CASSSDYRRGPNQPQHF. The DNA for the CDR3 is TGTGCCAGCAGCTCGGATTATCGCAGGGGGCCCAATCAGCCCCAGCATTTT. The whole variable domain, filled in from reference TRBV11-2 and TRBJ1-5, reads EAGVAQSPRYKIIEKRQSVAFWCNPISGHATLYWYQQILGQGPKLLIQFQNNGVVDDSQLPKDRFSAERLKGVDSTLKIQPAKLEDSAVYLCASSSDYRRGPNQPQHFGDGTRLSIL.